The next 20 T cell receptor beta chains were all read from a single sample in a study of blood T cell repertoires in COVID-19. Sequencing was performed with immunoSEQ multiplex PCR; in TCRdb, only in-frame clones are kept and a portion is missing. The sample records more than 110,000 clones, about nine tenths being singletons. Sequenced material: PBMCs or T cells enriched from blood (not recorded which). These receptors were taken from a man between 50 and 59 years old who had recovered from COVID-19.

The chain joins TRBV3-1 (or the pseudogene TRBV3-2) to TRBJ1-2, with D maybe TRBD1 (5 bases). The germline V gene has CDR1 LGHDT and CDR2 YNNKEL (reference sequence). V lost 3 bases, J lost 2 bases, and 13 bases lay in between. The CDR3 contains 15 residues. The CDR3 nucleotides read TGTGCCAGCAGCCAGAGACAGAGCAGGAACTATGGCTACACCTTC. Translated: CASSQRQSRNYGYTF.

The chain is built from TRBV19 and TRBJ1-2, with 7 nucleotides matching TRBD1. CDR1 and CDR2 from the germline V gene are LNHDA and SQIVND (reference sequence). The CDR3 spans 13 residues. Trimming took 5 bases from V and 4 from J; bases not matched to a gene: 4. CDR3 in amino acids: CASSPGTVYGYTF. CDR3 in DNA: TGTGCCAGTAGTCCCGGGACAGTCTATGGCTACACCTTC.

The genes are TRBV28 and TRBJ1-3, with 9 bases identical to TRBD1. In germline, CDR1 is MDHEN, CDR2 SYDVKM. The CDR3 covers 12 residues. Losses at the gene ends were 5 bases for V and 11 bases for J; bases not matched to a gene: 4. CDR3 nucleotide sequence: TGTGCCAGCAGTCTTCGGACAGGGGCCATATATTTT. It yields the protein CASSLRTGAIYF.

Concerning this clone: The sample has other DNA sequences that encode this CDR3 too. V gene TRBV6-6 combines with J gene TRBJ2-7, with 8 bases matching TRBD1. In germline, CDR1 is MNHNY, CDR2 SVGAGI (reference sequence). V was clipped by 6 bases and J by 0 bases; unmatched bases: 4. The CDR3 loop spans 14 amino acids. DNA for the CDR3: TGTGCCAGCAGACCAGGACAGGGCTCCTACGAGCAGTACTTC. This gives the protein CASRPGQGSYEQYF.

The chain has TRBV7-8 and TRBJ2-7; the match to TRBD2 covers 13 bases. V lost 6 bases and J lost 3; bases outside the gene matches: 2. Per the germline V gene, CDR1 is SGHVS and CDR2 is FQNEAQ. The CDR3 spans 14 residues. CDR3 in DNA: TGTGCCAGCAGAAGACTAGCGGGGGGCTACGAGCAGTACGTC. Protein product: CASRRLAGGYEQYV.

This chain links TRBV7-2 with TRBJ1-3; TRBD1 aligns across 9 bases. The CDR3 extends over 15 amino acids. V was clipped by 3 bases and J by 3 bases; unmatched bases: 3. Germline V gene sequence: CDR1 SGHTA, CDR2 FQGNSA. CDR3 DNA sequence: TGTGCCAGCAGCTTTACGACAGGGGGTGGAAACACCATATATTTT. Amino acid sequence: CASSFTTGGGNTIYF.

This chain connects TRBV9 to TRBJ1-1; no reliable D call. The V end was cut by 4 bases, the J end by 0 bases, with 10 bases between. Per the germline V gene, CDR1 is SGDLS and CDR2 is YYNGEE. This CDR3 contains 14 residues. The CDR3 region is CASSLWALNTEAFF. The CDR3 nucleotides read TGTGCCAGCAGCCTATGGGCCCTGAACACTGAAGCTTTCTTT. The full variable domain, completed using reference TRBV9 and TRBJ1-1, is DSGVTQTPKHLITATGQRVTLRCSPRSGDLSVYWYQQSLDQGLQFLIQYYNGEERAKGNILERFSAQQFPDLHSELNLSSLELGDSALYFCASSLWALNTEAFFGQGTRLTVV.

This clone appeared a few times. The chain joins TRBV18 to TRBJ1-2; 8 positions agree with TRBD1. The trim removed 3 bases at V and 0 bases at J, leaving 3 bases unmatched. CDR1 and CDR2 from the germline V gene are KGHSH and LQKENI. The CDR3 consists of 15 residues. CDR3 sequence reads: CASSPEDRANYGYTF. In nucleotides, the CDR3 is TGTGCCAGCTCACCGGAGGACAGGGCTAACTATGGCTACACCTTC.

CDR3 loop: CASSLAGGTSVHEQFF. The DNA for the CDR3 is TGTGCCAGCAGCTTAGCGGGGGGGACTAGTGTCCATGAGCAGTTCTTC. This chain connects TRBV7-8 to TRBJ2-1; TRBD2 agrees at 8 bases. The junction had 9 bases not matched to a gene; V was cut back by 0 bases and J by 8 bases. The CDR3 extends over 16 amino acids. The germline V gene encodes CDR1 SGHVS and CDR2 FQNEAQ.

The CDR3 loop reads CASRVDTHGYTF. In nucleotides, the CDR3 is TGTGCCAGCAGGGTAGACACCCATGGCTACACCTTC. The chain employs TRBV2 and TRBJ1-2; no clear D. The CDR3 has 12 residues. With 6 bases removed from V and 6 bases from J, the gap between germline ends came to 11 bases. CDR1 is SNHLY, CDR2 FYNNEI, per germline.

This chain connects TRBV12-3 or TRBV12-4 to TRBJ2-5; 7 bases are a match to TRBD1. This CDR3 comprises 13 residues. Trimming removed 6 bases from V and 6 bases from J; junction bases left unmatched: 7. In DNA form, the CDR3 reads TGTGCCAGCAGCCGACAGGGTAGGAAGACCCAGTACTTC. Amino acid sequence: CASSRQGRKTQYF.

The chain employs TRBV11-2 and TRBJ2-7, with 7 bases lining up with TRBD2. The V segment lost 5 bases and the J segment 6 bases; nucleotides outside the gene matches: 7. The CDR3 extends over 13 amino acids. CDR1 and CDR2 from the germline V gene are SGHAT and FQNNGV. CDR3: CASSRLREGEQYF. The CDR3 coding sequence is TGTGCCAGCAGCCGACTGAGGGAGGGCGAGCAGTACTTC.

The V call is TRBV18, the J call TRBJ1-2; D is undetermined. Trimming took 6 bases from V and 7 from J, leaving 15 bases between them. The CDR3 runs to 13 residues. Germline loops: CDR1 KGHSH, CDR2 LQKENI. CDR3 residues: CASSINIERGYTF. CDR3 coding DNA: TGTGCCAGCTCGATTAACATAGAGCGTGGCTACACCTTC.

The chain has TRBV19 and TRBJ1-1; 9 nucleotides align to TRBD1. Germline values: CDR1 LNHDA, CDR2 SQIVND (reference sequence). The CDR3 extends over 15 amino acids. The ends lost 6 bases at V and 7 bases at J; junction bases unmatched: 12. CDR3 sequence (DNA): TGTGCCAGTAGAGGGGACAGGGCGTCTAAAAATGAAGCTTTCTTT. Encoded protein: CASRGDRASKNEAFF.

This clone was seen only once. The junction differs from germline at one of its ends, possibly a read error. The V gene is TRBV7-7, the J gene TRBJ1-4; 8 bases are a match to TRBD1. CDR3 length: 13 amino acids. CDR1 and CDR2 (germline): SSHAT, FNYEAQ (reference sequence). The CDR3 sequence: CASSRDRGEKLFF. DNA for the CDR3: TGTGCTAGCAGCCGCGACAGGGGTGAAAAACTGTTTTTT.

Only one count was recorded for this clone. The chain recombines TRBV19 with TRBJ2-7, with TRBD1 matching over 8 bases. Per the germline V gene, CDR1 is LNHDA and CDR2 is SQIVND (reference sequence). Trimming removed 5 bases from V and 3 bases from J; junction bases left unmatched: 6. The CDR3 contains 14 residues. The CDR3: CASSLRTGFYEQYF. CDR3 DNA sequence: TGTGCCAGTAGTCTACGGACAGGGTTCTACGAGCAGTACTTC.

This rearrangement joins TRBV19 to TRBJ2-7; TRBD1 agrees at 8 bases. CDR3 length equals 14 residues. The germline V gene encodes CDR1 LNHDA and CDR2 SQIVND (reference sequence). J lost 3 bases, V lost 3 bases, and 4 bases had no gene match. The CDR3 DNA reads TGTGCCAGTAGTATCGGACAGGGAGACTACGAGCAGTACGTC. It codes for CASSIGQGDYEQYV.

The CDR3 nucleotides are TGTGTCAGAAGCTTGACGGACATCTCCTATAATTCACCCCTCCACTTT. Residues: CVRSLTDISYNSPLHF. V is TRBV7-5 and J is TRBJ1-6; the table's D call, TRBD1, has no DNA check behind it. TRBV7-5 is a recognized pseudogene. The CDR3 contains 16 residues.

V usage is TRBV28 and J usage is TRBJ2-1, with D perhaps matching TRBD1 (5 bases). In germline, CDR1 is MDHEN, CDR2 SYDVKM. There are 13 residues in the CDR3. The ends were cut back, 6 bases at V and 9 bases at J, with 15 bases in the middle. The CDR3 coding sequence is TGTGCCAGCAGCCTCGGGCAGGGCAGTGAGCAGTTCTTC. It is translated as CASSLGQGSEQFF.

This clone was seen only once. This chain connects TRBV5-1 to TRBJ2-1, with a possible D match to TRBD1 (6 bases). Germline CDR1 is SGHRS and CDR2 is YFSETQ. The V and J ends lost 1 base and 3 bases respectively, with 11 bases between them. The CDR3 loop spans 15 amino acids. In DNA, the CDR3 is TGCGCCAGCAGCTTGTTAGGACAGAACTACAATGAGCAGTTCTTC. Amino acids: CASSLLGQNYNEQFF. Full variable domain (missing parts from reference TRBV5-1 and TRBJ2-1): KAGVTQTPRYLIKTRGQQVTLSCSPISGHRSVSWYQQTPGQGLQFLFEYFSETQRNKGNFPGRFSGRQFSNSRSEMNVSTLELGDSALYLCASSLLGQNYNEQFFGPGTRLTVL.